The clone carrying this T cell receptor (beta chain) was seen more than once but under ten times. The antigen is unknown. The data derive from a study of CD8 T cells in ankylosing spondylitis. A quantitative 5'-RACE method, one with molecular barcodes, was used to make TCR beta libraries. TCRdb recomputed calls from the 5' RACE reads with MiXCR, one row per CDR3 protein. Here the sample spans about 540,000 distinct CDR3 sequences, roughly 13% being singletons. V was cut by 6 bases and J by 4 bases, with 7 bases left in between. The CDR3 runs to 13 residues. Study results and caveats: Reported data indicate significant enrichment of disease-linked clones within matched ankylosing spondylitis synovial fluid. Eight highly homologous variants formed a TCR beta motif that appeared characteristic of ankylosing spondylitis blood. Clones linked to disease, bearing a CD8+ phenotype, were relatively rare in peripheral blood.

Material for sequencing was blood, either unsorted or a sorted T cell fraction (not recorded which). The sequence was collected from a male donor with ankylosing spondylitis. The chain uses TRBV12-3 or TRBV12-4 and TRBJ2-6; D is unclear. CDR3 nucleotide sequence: TGTGCCAGCAGCCGCGCCGGGGCCAACGTCCTGACTTTC. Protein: CASSRAGANVLTF.